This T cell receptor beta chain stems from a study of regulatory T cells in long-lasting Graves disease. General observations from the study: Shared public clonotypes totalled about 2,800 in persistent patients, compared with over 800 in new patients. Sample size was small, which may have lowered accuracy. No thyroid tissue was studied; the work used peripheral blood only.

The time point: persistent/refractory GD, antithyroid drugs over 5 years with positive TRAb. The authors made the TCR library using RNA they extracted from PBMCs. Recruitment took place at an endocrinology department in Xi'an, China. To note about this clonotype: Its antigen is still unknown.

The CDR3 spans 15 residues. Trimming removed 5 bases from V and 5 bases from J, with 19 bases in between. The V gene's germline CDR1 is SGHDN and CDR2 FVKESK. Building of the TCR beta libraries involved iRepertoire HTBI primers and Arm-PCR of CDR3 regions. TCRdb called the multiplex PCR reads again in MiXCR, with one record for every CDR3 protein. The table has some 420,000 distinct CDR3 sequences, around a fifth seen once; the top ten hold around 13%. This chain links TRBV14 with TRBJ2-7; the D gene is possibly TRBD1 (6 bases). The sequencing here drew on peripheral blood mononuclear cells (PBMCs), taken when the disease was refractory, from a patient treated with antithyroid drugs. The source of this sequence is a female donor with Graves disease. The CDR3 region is CASSYYRDLPHEQYF. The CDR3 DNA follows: TGTGCCAGCAGCTACTACAGGGATCTTCCCCACGAGCAGTACTTC.